The 19 T cell receptor beta chains presented below share a single source sample, sequenced in a study of shared clonotypes between healthy human individuals. Naive CD8 cells were CD45RO-negative, positively selected for CCR7, excluding terminally differentiated effector memory CD45RA+ cells. TCRdb's copy holds only in-frame clones and misses some; the assay was immunoSEQ multiplex PCR. The table has about 2,200,000 clones, around 93% seen once; the top ten hold approximately 1.7%. Sequencing was performed on naive CD8+ T cells from PBMCs. The source is a man between 18 and 29 years old in good health. Some clones in this sample may be carry-over from other donors' samples.

The V and J genes are TRBV10-1 and TRBJ1-1; the match to TRBD1 covers 7 bases. V shed 6 bases, J shed 6 bases, and the junction held 16 bases outside the gene matches. Germline V gives CDR1 WNHNN, CDR2 SYGVQD (reference sequence). CDR3 length: 16 amino acids. Here the CDR3 reads CASRRDRDPGAAEAFF. CDR3 DNA: TGCGCCAGCAGGAGAGACAGGGACCCCGGCGCGGCTGAAGCTTTCTTT.

The chain combines TRBV28 with TRBJ1-4, with D unclear. Trimming shortened V by 3 bases and J by 6 bases, and 17 bases separated the two germline ends. Germline CDR1 reads MDHEN; CDR2 reads SYDVKM. The CDR3 has 16 residues. The CDR3 bases are TGTGCCAGCAGTTTCCCCCTAGAGGGCGTATATGAAAAACTGTTTTTT. The encoded protein is CASSFPLEGVYEKLFF.

As to this clone: The sample carries other DNA sequences with the same CDR3. The chain couples TRBV28 to TRBJ1-2; no firm D call. Trimming cost V 5 bases and J 1 base, with 8 bases left between them. Germline V gene data show CDR1 as MDHEN and CDR2 as SYDVKM. This CDR3 region has 13 residues. The CDR3 region has the DNA TGTGCCAGCAGTCCCGACGGTAACTATGGCTACACCTTC. Encoded protein: CASSPDGNYGYTF.

This clone has just a few counts. For the CDR3, the DNA is TGTGCCAGCAGCTTAGTTCTAATGAACACTGAAGCTTTCTTT. As protein: CASSLVLMNTEAFF. J is TRBJ1-1 and V is TRBV7-9; D is undetermined. Trimming removed 1 base from V and 0 bases from J, with 6 bases in between. Looked up from germline, CDR1 is SEHNR and CDR2 is FQNEAQ (reference sequence). The CDR3 is 14 amino acids.

A word on this clone: The same CDR3 arises from other DNA sequences in this sample as well. The J gene is TRBJ2-7, the V gene TRBV27, with D possibly TRBD2 on 5 matching bases. The germline V gene has CDR1 MNHEY and CDR2 SMNVEV (reference sequence). V was shortened by 5 bases and J by 2 bases, with 7 bases between the two germline ends. This CDR3 comprises 12 residues. The CDR3 region has the DNA TGTGCCAGCAGTAGCGGCGCCTACGAGCAGTACTTC. Its protein product is CASSSGAYEQYF.

This clone was observed a single time. The chain employs TRBV19 and TRBJ1-1, with D unclear. This CDR3 is built from 14 residues. In germline, CDR1 is LNHDA, CDR2 SQIVND (reference sequence). V lost 2 bases to trimming and J lost 6 bases, with 13 bases between them. CDR3 residues: CASSIWRGGPEAFF. The CDR3 region has the DNA TGTGCCAGTAGTATATGGCGGGGAGGTCCTGAAGCTTTCTTT.

This sequence joins TRBV9 and TRBJ1-2, with unresolved D. V was trimmed by 2 bases and J by 0 bases, leaving 8 bases between them. This CDR3 is 14 amino acids long. The germline V gene has CDR1 SGDLS and CDR2 YYNGEE. CDR3 coding DNA: TGTGCCAGCAGCGTTTCCAGTTCTAACTATGGCTACACCTTC. It specifies CASSVSSSNYGYTF.

The V and J genes are TRBV5-6 and TRBJ2-2, with a weak D call TRBD2 (5 bases). The V gene lost 4 bases and the J gene lost 7 bases, with 8 bases spanning the gap. The CDR3 runs 12 residues. Germline V CDR1 and CDR2: SGHDT, YYEEEE. The CDR3 DNA reads TGTGCCAGCAGCGCTAGCTTCGGGGAGCTGTTTTTT. Translated, it gives CASSASFGELFF. Using reference TRBV5-6 and TRBJ2-2 for the parts outside the CDR3, the full variable domain is DAGVTQSPTHLIKTRGQQVTLRCSPKSGHDTVSWYQQALGQGPQFIFQYYEEEERQRGNFPDRFSGHQFPNYSSELNVNALLLGDSALYLCASSASFGELFFGEGSRLTVL.

The CDR3 nucleotides read TGTGCCAGCAGTTCAGATCGTGAGGACCCACGATGGGGGGAGCAGTTCTTC. Protein product: CASSSDREDPRWGEQFF. This rearrangement joins TRBV28 to TRBJ2-1, with D perhaps being TRBD1 or TRBD2 (5 bases each). This CDR3 has 17 residues. The germline V gene has CDR1 MDHEN and CDR2 SYDVKM. Trimming stripped 4 bases from V and 10 bases from J, with 26 bases between.

V and J are TRBV9 and TRBJ2-1, with 14 bases that match TRBD2. Trimming took 4 bases from V and 3 from J; bases not matched to a gene: 3. Germline V gene sequence: CDR1 SGDLS, CDR2 YYNGEE. The CDR3 length is 16 residues. The CDR3 DNA sequence: TGTGCCAGCAGCTCCGGACTAGCGGGAGGCTACAATGAGCAGTTCTTC. Residues: CASSSGLAGGYNEQFF.

The rearrangement uses TRBV5-6 and TRBJ2-1; D remains ambiguous. Germline values: CDR1 SGHDT, CDR2 YYEEEE. Trimming stripped 2 bases from V and 5 bases from J, with 8 bases between. The CDR3 has 13 amino acids. The CDR3 nucleotides are TGTGCCAGCAGCTTTGATGTTAACAATGAGCAGTTCTTC. Amino acid sequence: CASSFDVNNEQFF.

The chain recombines TRBV27 with TRBJ2-7; D possibly corresponds to TRBD2 (7 bases). Deletions cut 5 bases from V and 2 bases from J, with 22 bases between. Germline V gene lookup returns CDR1 MNHEY and CDR2 SMNVEV (reference sequence). There are 17 residues in the CDR3. CDR3 nucleotides: TGTGCCAGCAGTCCCCCCTTCCCTAGGGGGAGGGCCTACGAGCAGTACTTC. This sequence encodes CASSPPFPRGRAYEQYF.

V is TRBV30 and J is TRBJ2-3; 7 bases match TRBD2. V dropped 5 bases and J dropped 3; count of bases not matched to a gene: 11. Germline CDR1 is GTSNPN and CDR2 is SVGIG (reference sequence). The CDR3 has 15 residues. The CDR3 here is CAWYGWAGDTDTQYF. CDR3 coding DNA: TGTGCCTGGTACGGTTGGGCGGGAGATACAGATACGCAGTATTTT.

This chain links TRBV6-5 with TRBJ1-1, with no clear D. Trimming removed 4 bases from V and 2 bases from J, with 17 bases in between. CDR1 is MNHEY, CDR2 SVGAGI, per germline. The length of the CDR3 is 16 residues. The CDR3, as DNA: TGTGCCAGCAGTTCGTGGGTAGTGGGTACAAACACTGAAGCTTTCTTT. Its translation: CASSSWVVGTNTEAFF.

This clone was seen just once. The gene calls are TRBV2 and TRBJ1-2; D is possibly TRBD1 (6 bases). This CDR3 has 15 amino acids. The V end lost 9 bases, the J end lost 4 bases, and 21 bases lay between the germline ends. Germline lookup yields CDR1 SNHLY and CDR2 FYNNEI. The DNA of the CDR3 is TGTGCCAGTACCCCGGGGGGCGCCTTATTCTATGGCTACACCTTC. Amino acid sequence: CASTPGGALFYGYTF.

The table lists this clone with a count of one. The chain carries TRBV9 and TRBJ2-1; 11 bases map to TRBD2. Germline V gene lookup returns CDR1 SGDLS and CDR2 YYNGEE. Losses at the gene ends were 4 bases for V and 11 bases for J; bases not matched to a gene: 11. The CDR3 totals 15 residues. CDR3 region: CASSLEGLAGGKQFF. The CDR3 DNA is TGTGCCAGCAGCCTGGAGGGGTTAGCGGGAGGGAAGCAGTTCTTC. The entire variable domain, with the rest obtained from reference TRBV9 and TRBJ2-1, is as follows: DSGVTQTPKHLITATGQRVTLRCSPRSGDLSVYWYQQSLDQGLQFLIQYYNGEERAKGNILERFSAQQFPDLHSELNLSSLELGDSALYFCASSLEGLAGGKQFFGPGTRLTVL.

This clone was seen only once. The chain links TRBV9 to TRBJ1-2; TRBD1 might be the D (6 bases). Germline assignment: CDR1 SGDLS and CDR2 YYNGEE. The length of the CDR3 is 16 residues. V lost 1 base and J 0 bases, leaving 13 bases between the germline ends. The chain's CDR3 is CASSVNRDPSNYGYTF. The CDR3 bases are TGTGCCAGCAGCGTAAACAGGGACCCTTCTAACTATGGCTACACCTTC.

The V and J genes are TRBV11-3 and TRBJ1-2, with 10 bases lining up with TRBD1. V dropped 4 bases and J dropped 6; count of bases not matched to a gene: 8. Per the germline V gene, CDR1 is SGHNT and CDR2 is YENEEA. The CDR3 is made up of 15 amino acids. The CDR3 here is CASSSPGQGRDGYTF. The CDR3 DNA sequence: TGTGCCAGCAGCTCGCCGGGACAGGGGCGGGATGGCTACACCTTC.

With regard to this clone: The sample has other DNA sequences that encode this CDR3 too. J is TRBJ1-1 and V is TRBV27; D is perhaps TRBD1 (5 bases). The CDR3 runs 14 residues. Germline CDR1 reads MNHEY; CDR2 reads SMNVEV (reference sequence). V lost 2 bases and J 1 base, leaving 8 bases between the germline ends. The CDR3, as DNA: TGTGCCAGCAGTTTACAGGGTTGGAACACTGAAGCTTTCTTT. This sequence encodes CASSLQGWNTEAFF.